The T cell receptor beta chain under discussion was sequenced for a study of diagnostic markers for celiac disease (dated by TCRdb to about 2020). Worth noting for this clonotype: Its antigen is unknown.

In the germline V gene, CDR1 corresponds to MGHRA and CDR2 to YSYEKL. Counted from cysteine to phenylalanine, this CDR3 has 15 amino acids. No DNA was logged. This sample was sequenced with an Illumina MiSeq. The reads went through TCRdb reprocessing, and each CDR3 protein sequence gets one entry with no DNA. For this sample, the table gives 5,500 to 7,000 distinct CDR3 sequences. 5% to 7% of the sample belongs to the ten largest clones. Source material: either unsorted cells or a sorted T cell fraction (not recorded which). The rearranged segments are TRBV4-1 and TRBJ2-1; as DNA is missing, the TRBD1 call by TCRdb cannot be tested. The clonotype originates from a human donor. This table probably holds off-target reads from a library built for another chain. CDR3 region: CASSPRDSNNNEQFF.